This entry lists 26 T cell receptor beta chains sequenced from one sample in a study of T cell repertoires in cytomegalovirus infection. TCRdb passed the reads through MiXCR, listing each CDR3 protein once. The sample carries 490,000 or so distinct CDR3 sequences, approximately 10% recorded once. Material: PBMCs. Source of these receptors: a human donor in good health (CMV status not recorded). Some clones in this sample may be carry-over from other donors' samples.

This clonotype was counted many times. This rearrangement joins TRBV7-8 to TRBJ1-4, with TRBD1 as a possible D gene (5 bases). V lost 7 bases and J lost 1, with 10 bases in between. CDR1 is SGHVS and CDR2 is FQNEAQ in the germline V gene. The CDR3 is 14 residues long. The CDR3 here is CASKKGLTNEKLFF. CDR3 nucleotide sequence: TGTGCCAGCAAAAAGGGGTTAACTAATGAAAAACTGTTTTTT.

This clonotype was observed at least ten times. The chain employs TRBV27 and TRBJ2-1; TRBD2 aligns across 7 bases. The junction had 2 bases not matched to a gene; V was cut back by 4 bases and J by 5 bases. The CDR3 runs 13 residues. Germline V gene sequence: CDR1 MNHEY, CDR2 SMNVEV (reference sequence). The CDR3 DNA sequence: TGTGCCAGCAGTTGGGGACTAAACAATGAGCAGTTCTTC. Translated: CASSWGLNNEQFF.

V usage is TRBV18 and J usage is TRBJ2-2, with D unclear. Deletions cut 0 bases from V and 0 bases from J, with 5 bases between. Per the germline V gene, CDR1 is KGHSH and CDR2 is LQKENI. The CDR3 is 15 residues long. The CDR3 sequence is CASSPPRSNTGELFF. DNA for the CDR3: TGTGCCAGCTCACCACCTCGGTCGAACACCGGGGAGCTGTTTTTT.

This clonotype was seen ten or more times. CDR3 nucleotide sequence: TGTGCCAGCAGTTTTTCGGGTGGGGGGCCCTCCAATGAGCAGTTCTTC. It encodes CASSFSGGGPSNEQFF. The chain recombines TRBV12-3 or TRBV12-4 with TRBJ2-1; D may match TRBD1 or TRBD2 (6 bases each). Trimming stripped 3 bases from V and 6 bases from J, with 18 bases between. The CDR3 length is 16 residues.

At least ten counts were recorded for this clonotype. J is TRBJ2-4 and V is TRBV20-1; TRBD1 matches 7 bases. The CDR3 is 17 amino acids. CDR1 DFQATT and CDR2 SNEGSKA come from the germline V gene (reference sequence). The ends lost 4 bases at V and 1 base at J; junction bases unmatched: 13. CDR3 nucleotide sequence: TGCAGTGCTACACAGGGGTGGGGAGTTGGGGCCAAAAACATTCAGTACTTC. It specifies CSATQGWGVGAKNIQYF.

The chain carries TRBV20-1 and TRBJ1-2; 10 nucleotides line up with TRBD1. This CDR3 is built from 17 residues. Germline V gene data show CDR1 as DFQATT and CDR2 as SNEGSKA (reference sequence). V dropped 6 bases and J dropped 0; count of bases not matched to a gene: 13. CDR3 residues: CSASSLTGGRPNYGYTF. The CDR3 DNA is TGCAGTGCCAGTTCCCTGACAGGGGGCAGGCCTAACTATGGCTACACCTTC.

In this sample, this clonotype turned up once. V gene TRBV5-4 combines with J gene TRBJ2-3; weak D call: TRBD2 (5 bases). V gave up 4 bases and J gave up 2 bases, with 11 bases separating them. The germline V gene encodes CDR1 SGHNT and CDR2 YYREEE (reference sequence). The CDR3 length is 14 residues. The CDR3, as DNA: TGTGCCAGCAGCCGACTCGACTACACAGATACGCAGTATTTT. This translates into CASSRLDYTDTQYF.

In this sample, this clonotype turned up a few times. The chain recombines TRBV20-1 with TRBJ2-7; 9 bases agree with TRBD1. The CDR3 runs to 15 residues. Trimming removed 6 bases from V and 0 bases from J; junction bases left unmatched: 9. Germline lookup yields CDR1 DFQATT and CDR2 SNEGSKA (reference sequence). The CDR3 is CSAGSGTGNSYEQYF. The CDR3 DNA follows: TGCAGTGCCGGGTCCGGGACAGGGAACTCCTACGAGCAGTACTTC.

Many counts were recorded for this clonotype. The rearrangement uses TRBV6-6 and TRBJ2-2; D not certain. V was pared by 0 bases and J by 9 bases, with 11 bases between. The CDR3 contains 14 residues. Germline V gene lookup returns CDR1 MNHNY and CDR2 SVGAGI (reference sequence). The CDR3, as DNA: TGTGCCAGCAGTTACTCGGGCCCTGGCCGGGAGCTGTTTTTT. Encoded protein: CASSYSGPGRELFF.

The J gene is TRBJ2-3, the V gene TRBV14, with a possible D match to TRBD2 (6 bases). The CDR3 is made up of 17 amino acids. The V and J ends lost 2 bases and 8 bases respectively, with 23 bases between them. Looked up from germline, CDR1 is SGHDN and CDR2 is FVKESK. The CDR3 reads CASSQRLGALEGGTQYF. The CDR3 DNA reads TGTGCCAGCAGCCAACGGCTAGGAGCTTTGGAGGGTGGTACGCAGTATTTT.

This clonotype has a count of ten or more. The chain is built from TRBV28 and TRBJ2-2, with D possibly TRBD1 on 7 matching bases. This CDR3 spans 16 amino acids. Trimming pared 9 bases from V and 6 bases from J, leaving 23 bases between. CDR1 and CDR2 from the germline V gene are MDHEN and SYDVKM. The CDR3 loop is CASSTQGGDGAGELFF. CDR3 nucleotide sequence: TGTGCCAGTTCTACCCAGGGGGGAGATGGGGCCGGGGAGCTGTTTTTT.

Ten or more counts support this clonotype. The CDR3 here is CASSQDLNRALINEKLFF. The CDR3 DNA sequence: TGTGCCAGCAGCCAAGATCTTAACCGGGCTCTCATTAATGAAAAACTGTTTTTT. The rearrangement joins TRBV4-2 to TRBJ1-4; D gene ambiguous. V was clipped by 0 bases and J by 4 bases, with 18 bases between them. This CDR3 is 18 amino acids long. Looked up from germline, CDR1 is LGHNA and CDR2 is YNFKEQ.

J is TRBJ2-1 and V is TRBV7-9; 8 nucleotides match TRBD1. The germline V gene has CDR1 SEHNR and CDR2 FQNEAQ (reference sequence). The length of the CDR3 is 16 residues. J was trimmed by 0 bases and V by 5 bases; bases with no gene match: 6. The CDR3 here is CASSVIQGVSYNEQFF. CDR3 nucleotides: TGTGCCAGCAGCGTCATACAGGGGGTCTCCTACAATGAGCAGTTCTTC.

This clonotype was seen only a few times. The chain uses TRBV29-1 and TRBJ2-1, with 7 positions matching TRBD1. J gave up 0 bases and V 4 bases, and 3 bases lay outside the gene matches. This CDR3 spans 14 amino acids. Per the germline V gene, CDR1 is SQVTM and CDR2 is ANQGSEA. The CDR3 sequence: CSVVRDSSYNEQFF. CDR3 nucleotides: TGCAGCGTTGTTCGGGACAGCTCCTACAATGAGCAGTTCTTC.

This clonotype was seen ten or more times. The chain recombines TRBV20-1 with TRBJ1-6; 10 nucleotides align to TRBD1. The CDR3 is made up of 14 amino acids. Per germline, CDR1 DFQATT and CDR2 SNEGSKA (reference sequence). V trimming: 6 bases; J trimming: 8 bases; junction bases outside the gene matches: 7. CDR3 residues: CSAPSDRGDSPLHF. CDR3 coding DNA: TGCAGTGCCCCTTCGGACAGGGGGGATTCACCCCTCCACTTT.

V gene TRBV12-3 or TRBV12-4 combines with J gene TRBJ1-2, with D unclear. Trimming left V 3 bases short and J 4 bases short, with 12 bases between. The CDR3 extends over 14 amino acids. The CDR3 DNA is TGTGCCAGCAGTTTGGAGGCGGAACTCTATGGCTACACCTTC. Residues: CASSLEAELYGYTF.

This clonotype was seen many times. CDR3 DNA: TGTGCCACCCGTAGACAGGATGGCTACACCTTC. Translated: CATRRQDGYTF. The rearrangement joins TRBV5-6 to TRBJ1-2; perhaps TRBD1 as D (6 bases). Trimming pared 9 bases from V and 6 bases from J, leaving 12 bases between. The length of the CDR3 is 11 residues. Germline V gives CDR1 SGHDT, CDR2 YYEEEE. The entire variable domain, with the rest obtained from reference TRBV5-6 and TRBJ1-2, is as follows: DAGVTQSPTHLIKTRGQQVTLRCSPKSGHDTVSWYQQALGQGPQFIFQYYEEEERQRGNFPDRFSGHQFPNYSSELNVNALLLGDSALYLCATRRQDGYTFGSGTRLTVV.

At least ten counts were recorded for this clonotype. CDR3 sequence reads: CASSGATGSEQYF. The CDR3 DNA reads as TGTGCCAGCAGCGGAGCGACAGGCTCCGAGCAGTACTTC. The chain has TRBV7-9 and TRBJ2-7; tentatively, D is TRBD1 (6 bases). This CDR3 is built from 13 residues. Trimming took 5 bases from V and 6 from J, leaving 14 bases between them. Germline-derived CDR1 and CDR2 are SEHNR and FQNEAQ (reference sequence). Together with reference TRBV7-9 and TRBJ2-7, the CDR3 gives the full variable domain: DTGVSQNPRHKITKRGQNVTFRCDPISEHNRLYWYRQTLGQGPEFLTYFQNEAQLEKSRLLSDRFSAERPKGSFSTLEIQRTEQGDSAMYLCASSGATGSEQYFGPGTRLTVT.

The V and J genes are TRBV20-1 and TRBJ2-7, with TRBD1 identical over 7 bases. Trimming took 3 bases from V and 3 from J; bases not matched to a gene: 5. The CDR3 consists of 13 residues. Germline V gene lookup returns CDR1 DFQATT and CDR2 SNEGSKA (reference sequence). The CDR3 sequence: CSARAGTDYEQYF. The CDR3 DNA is TGCAGTGCTAGGGCCGGGACAGACTACGAGCAGTACTTC.

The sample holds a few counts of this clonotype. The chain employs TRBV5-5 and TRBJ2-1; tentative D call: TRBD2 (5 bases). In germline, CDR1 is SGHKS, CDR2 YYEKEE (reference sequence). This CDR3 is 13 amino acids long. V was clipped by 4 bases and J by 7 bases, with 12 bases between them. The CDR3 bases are TGTGCCAGCAGCCTCCGGGAAATAAATGAGCAGTTCTTC. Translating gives CASSLREINEQFF.

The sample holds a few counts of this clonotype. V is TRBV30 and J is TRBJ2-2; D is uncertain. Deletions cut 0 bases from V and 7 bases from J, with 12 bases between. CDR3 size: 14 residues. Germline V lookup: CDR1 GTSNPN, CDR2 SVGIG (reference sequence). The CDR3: CAWSVGWGSGELFF. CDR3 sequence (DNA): TGTGCCTGGAGTGTCGGCTGGGGAAGCGGGGAGCTGTTTTTT.

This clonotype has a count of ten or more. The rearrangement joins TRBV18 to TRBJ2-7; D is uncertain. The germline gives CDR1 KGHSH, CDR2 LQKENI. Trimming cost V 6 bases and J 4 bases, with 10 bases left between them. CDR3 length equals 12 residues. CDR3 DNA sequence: TGTGCCAGCTCTCCTCAGAGTTACGAGCAGTACTTC. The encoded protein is CASSPQSYEQYF.

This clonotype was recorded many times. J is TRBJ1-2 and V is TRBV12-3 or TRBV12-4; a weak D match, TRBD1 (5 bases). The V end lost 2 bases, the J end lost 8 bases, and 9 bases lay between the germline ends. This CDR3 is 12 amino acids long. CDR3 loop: CASSLMRGGYTF. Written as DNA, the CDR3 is TGTGCCAGCAGTTTAATGCGGGGCGGCTACACCTTC.

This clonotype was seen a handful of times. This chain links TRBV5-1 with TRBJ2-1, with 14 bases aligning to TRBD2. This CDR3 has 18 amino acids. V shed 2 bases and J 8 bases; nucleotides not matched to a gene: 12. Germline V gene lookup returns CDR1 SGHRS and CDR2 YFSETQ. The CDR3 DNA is TGCGCCAGCAGCTTCATCCCTGGGACTAGCGGGAGTCTGGATGAGCAGTTCTTC. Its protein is CASSFIPGTSGSLDEQFF.

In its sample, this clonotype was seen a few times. CDR3 protein: CSAPPGLAVLGRTDTQYF. The CDR3 coding sequence is TGCAGTGCTCCACCCGGACTAGCGGTTCTAGGTCGGACAGATACGCAGTATTTT. This chain connects TRBV20-1 to TRBJ2-3; the match to TRBD2 covers 10 bases. This CDR3 has 18 amino acids. Per germline, CDR1 DFQATT and CDR2 SNEGSKA (reference sequence). The J segment lost 3 bases and the V segment lost 5 bases, leaving 17 bases of the junction unmatched.

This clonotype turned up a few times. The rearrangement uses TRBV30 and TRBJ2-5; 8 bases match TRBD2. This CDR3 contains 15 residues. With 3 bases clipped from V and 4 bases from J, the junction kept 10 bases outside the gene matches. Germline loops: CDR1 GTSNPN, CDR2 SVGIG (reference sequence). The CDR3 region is CAWRTGREGRETQYF. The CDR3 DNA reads TGTGCCTGGAGAACCGGGAGGGAGGGACGAGAGACCCAGTACTTC.